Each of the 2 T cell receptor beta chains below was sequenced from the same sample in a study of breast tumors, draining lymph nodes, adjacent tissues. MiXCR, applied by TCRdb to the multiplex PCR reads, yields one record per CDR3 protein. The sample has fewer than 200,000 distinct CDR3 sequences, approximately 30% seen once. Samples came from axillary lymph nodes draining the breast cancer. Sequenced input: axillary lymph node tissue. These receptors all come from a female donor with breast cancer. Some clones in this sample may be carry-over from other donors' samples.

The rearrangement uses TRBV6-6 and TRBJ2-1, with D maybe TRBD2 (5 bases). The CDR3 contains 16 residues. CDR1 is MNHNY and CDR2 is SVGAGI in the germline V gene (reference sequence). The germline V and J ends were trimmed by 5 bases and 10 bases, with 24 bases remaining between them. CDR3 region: CASSKNRPGSGGEQFF. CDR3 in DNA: TGTGCCAGCAGTAAAAACCGTCCAGGCTCTGGAGGAGAGCAGTTCTTC.

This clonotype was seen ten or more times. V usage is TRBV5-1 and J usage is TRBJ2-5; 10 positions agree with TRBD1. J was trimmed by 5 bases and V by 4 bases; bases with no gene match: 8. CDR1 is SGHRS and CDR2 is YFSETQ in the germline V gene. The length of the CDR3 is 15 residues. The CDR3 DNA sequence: TGCGCCAGCAGCCTTTCGACAGGGGGCAGTGAGACCCAGTACTTC. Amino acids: CASSLSTGGSETQYF.